These 7 T cell receptor beta chains came from one sample sequenced in a study of cytomegalovirus exposure and HLA in healthy donors. PCR primers comprised 60 Vbeta and 13 Jbeta primers. TCRdb's table, derived via immunoSEQ multiplex PCR, lists solely in-frame clones and lacks some. Of roughly 140,000 clones in the sample, 79% were seen once. Sequencing was carried out using PBMCs. All receptors derive from a middle-aged woman in good health and CMV-seropositive.

A single count supports this clone. This chain joins TRBV28 and TRBJ2-5; TRBD1 matches at 7 bases. The junction had 6 bases not matched to a gene; V was cut back by 5 bases and J by 3 bases. Germline CDR1 is MDHEN and CDR2 is SYDVKM. The CDR3 totals 14 residues. This chain's CDR3 is CASSVSGQEETQYF. DNA of the CDR3: TGTGCCAGCAGTGTATCAGGACAGGAAGAGACCCAGTACTTC.

This chain links TRBV10-1 with TRBJ2-3; TRBD1 aligns across 7 bases. V shed 4 bases and J 3 bases; nucleotides not matched to a gene: 7. The CDR3 sequence is 15 residues long. CDR1 WNHNN and CDR2 SYGVQD come from the germline V gene (reference sequence). As DNA, the CDR3 is TGCGCCAGCAGTGCCGGACAGGATCGGACAGATACGCAGTATTTT. Translating gives CASSAGQDRTDTQYF.

The gene calls are TRBV5-1 and TRBJ2-1; 11 positions match TRBD2. Germline-derived CDR1 and CDR2 are SGHRS and YFSETQ. The CDR3 totals 16 residues. The trim removed 4 bases at V and 4 bases at J, leaving 7 bases unmatched. This CDR3 is CASSVSTSGGYNEQFF. The DNA for the CDR3 is TGCGCCAGCAGCGTATCTACTAGCGGGGGTTACAATGAGCAGTTCTTC.

The V gene is TRBV2, the J gene TRBJ2-3, with TRBD2 matching 9 bases. Germline V gene data show CDR1 as SNHLY and CDR2 as FYNNEI. Trimming removed 5 bases from V and 3 bases from J; junction bases left unmatched: 9. This CDR3 has 16 residues. CDR3: CASSSQILAGTDTQYF. In nucleotides, the CDR3 is TGTGCCAGCAGTTCCCAGATCCTAGCGGGGACAGATACGCAGTATTTT.

This rearrangement joins TRBV5-6 to TRBJ1-2; no definite D call. This CDR3 region has 14 residues. Germline V gene data show CDR1 as SGHDT and CDR2 as YYEEEE. The V and J ends lost 0 bases and 3 bases respectively, with 9 bases between them. CDR3 residues: CASSLERLHYGYTF. The DNA of the CDR3 is TGTGCCAGCAGCTTGGAGCGGCTACACTATGGCTACACCTTC.

This clone was seen more than once but under ten times. The gene calls are TRBV7-9 and TRBJ2-5; D not certain. Germline assignment: CDR1 SEHNR and CDR2 FQNEAQ (reference sequence). Between the trimmed V and J ends, which lost 0 bases and 5 bases, there was a span of 10 bases. The CDR3 has 14 amino acids. As DNA, the CDR3 is TGTGCCAGCAGCTTAGCGTATGGTCGGGAGACCCAGTACTTC. Translating gives CASSLAYGRETQYF.

The chain combines TRBV5-1 with TRBJ1-4; TRBD1 matches 11 bases. The germline V gene has CDR1 SGHRS and CDR2 YFSETQ. The CDR3 is 17 amino acids. Losses at the gene ends were 6 bases for V and 4 bases for J; bases not matched to a gene: 11. CDR3 in amino acids: CASTPLGQGGGNEKLFF. DNA for the CDR3: TGCGCCAGCACCCCGCTGGGACAGGGGGGTGGTAATGAAAAACTGTTTTTT.